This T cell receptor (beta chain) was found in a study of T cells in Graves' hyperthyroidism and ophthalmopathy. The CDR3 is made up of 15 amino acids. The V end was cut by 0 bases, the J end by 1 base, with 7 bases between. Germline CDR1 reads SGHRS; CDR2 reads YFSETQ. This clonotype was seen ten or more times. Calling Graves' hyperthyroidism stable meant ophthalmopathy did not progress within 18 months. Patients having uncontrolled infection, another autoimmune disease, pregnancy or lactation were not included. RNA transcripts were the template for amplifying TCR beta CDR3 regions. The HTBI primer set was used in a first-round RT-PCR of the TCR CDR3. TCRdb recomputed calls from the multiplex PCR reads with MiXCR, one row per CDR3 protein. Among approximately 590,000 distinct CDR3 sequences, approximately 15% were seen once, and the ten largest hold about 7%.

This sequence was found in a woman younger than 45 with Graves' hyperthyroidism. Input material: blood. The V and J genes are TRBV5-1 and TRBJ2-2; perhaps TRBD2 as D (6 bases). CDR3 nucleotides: TGCGCCAGCAGCTTGGCTAGCGAGAACACCGGGGAGCTGTTTTTT. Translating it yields CASSLASENTGELFF.